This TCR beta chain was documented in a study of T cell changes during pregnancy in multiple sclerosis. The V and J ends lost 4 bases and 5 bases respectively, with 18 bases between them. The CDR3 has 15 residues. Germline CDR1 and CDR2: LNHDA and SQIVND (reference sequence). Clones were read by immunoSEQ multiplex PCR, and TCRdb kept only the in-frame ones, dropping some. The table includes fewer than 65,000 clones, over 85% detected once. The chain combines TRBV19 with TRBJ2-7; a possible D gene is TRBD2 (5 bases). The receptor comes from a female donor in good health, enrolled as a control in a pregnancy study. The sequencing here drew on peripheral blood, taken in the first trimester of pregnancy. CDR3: CASSTMAGKWNEQYF. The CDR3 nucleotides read TGTGCCAGTAGTACAATGGCCGGGAAGTGGAACGAGCAGTACTTC.